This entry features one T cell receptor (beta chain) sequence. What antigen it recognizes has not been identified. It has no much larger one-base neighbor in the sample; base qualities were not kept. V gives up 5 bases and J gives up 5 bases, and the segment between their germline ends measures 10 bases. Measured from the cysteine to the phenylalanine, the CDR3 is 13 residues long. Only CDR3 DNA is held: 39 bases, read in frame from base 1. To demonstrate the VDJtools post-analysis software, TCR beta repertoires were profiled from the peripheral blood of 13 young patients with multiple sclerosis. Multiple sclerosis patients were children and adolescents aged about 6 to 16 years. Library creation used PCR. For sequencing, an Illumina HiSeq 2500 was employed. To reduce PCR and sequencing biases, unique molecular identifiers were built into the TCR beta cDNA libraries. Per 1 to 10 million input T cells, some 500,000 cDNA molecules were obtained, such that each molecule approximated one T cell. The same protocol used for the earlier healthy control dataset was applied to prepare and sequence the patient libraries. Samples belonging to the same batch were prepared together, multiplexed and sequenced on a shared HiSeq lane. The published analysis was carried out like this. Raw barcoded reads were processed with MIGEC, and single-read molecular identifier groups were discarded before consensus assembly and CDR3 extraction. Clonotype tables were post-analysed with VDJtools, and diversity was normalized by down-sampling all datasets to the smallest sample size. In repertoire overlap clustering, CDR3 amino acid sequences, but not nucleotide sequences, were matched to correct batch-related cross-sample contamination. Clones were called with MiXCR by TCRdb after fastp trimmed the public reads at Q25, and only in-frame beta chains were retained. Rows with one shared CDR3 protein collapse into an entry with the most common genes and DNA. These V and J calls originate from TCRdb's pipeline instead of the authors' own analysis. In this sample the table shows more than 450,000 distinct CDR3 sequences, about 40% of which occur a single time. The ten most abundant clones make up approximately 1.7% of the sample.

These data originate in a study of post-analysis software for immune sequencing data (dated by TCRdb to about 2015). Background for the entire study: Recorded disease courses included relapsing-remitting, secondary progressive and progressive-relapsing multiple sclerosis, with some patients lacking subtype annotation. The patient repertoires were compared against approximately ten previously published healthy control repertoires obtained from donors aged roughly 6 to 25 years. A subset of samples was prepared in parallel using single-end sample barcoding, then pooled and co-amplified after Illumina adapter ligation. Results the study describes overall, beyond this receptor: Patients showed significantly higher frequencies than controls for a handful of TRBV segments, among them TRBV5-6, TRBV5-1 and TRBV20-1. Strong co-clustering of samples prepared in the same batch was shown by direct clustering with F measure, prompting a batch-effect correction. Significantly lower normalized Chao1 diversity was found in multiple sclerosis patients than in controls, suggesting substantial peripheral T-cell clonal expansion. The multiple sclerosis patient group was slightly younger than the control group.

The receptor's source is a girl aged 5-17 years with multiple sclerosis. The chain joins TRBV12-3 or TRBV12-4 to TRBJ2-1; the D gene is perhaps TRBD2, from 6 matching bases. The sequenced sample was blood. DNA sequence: TGTGCCAGCAGTCCCGAGCGGGACAATGAGCAGTTCTTC. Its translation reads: CASSPERDNEQFF.